These 5 T cell receptor beta chains were all obtained from the same sample, sequenced in a study of metastatic and nonmetastatic thyroid tumors. Patients had received no treatment of any kind before thyroid surgery. With MiXCR, TCRdb reprocessed the PCR reads. The sample includes roughly 48,000 clones, over 20% seen only once; the top ten take approximately 3.9%. The sequencing input was blood. The source is a male donor with papillary thyroid cancer or a benign thyroid nodule (not recorded which). Some clones in this sample may be carry-over from other donors' samples.

V and J are TRBV4-2 and TRBJ2-1; D may be TRBD1 or TRBD2 (6 bases each). Germline CDR1 LGHNA, CDR2 YNFKEQ. The CDR3 is 15 amino acids. The ends were cut back, 0 bases at V and 8 bases at J, with 14 bases in the middle. The CDR3 region has the DNA TGTGCCAGCAGCCAAGATAGTGCGAGGGGGGATGAGCAGTTCTTC. Protein product: CASSQDSARGDEQFF.

A few counts support this clone. The genes are TRBV28 and TRBJ2-7; D might be TRBD1 (5 bases). The ends were cut back, 7 bases at V and 2 bases at J, with 15 bases in the middle. CDR1 MDHEN and CDR2 SYDVKM come from the germline V gene. CDR3 length equals 14 residues. The CDR3 coding sequence is TGTGCCAGCAAATCCCCCAGGGTTACCTACGAGCAGTACTTC. Its protein product is CASKSPRVTYEQYF.

This clone was picked up a small number of times. A much larger clonotype is one base distant, so this may be a read error. The chain links TRBV10-2 to TRBJ2-7; the D is unclear. This CDR3 contains 11 residues. V was cut by 3 bases and J by 7 bases, with 7 bases left in between. The germline CDR1 and CDR2 sequences are WSHSY and SAAADI. CDR3 amino acids: CASSDSREQYF. The CDR3 nucleotides are TGCGCCAGCAGTGATTCGAGAGAGCAGTACTTC.

This clone was picked up many times. V gene TRBV12-3 or TRBV12-4 combines with J gene TRBJ1-1; D is possibly TRBD1 (5 bases). The CDR3 has 14 residues. V shed 2 bases and J shed 5 bases, with 12 bases lying between them. This CDR3 is CASSLQGVRTEAFF. CDR3 nucleotides: TGTGCCAGCAGTTTACAGGGAGTGCGGACTGAAGCTTTCTTT.

This clone was counted ten times or more. The gene calls are TRBV19 and TRBJ2-1, with TRBD1 matching 7 bases. CDR3 length equals 16 residues. Trimming removed 5 bases from V and 5 bases from J; junction bases left unmatched: 12. Germline V lookup: CDR1 LNHDA, CDR2 SQIVND (reference sequence). Written as DNA, the CDR3 is TGTGCCAGTAGTGGGGGAATACCGGGACAGCACAATGAGCAGTTCTTC. Its protein is CASSGGIPGQHNEQFF.